This TCR beta chain originates from a study of T-cell reconstitution after alpha-beta-depleted transplantation in children. Unique molecular identifiers featured in how the TCRbeta library was prepared. TCRdb redid the calling of the PCR reads with MiXCR, one entry per CDR3 protein. The sample has 700,000 to 950,000 distinct CDR3 sequences, around 17% seen once. Overall study findings and caveats: After transplant, high TCRbeta diversity at day 60 in some patients arose from surviving recipient T cells and thymic progenitors. As was reported, about two months after transplant, alpha-beta T cells came from several hundred expanded graft clones.

This clonotype came up many times. Its antigen is currently unknown. The CDR3 is 12 residues long. The ends were cut back, 4 bases at V and 3 bases at J, with 7 bases in the middle. The sequencing used PBMCs, mostly from graft donor cells, collected 360 days after TCRalphabeta/CD19-depleted stem cell transplant. This chain uses TRBV12-3 or TRBV12-4 with TRBJ2-7; D call uncertain. This sequence originates from a male patient between 5 and 17 years old who had a stem cell transplant for acute lymphoblastic leukemia, so the T cells may come from the graft donor. The CDR3 DNA is TGTGCCAGCAGTTCCAGTATCTACGAGCAGTACTTC. Protein: CASSSSIYEQYF.